This T cell receptor (beta chain) appears in the sequencing data of a study of T cell responses to AZD1222 COVID-19 vaccine. Measured with immunoSEQ multiplex PCR; TCRdb has only the in-frame clones, and not every one. The repertoire has about 120,000 clones, roughly 92% of them found once; the top ten carry 1.5% to 2%. The CDR3 covers 14 residues. With 1 base removed from V and 4 bases from J, the gap between germline ends came to 11 bases. In germline, CDR1 is SQVTM, CDR2 ANQGSEA. The chain combines TRBV29-1 with TRBJ1-3; D ambiguous. The sample consisted of peripheral blood, taken 28 days after the second AZD1222 dose. The clonotype originates from an adult who received the AZD1222 COVID-19 vaccine. CDR3 protein: CSVEVGQTGNTIYF. The CDR3 region has the DNA TGCAGCGTTGAAGTAGGCCAGACCGGAAACACCATATATTTT.